The 3 T cell receptor beta chains given below trace back to one sample, sequenced in a study of graft-versus-host responses after intestinal transplantation (dated by TCRdb to the early 2020s). To prepare the library, the immunoSEQ multiplex PCR assay was applied. Here the immuneACCESS table is served through TCRdb, limited to in-frame sequences with V and J called. Missing clones are a known gap in these copies; in checked studies unresolved V genes cover under half, and the rest lacks a known reason. This sample holds 95,000 to 130,000 clones; 90% were observed only once. The ten top clones hold approximately 0.17% of the sample. No cognate antigen is known for these TCRs. The time point label of this sample denotes: cells obtained before transplantation from donor or recipient. Material: unstimulated CD4+ T cells sorted from spleen or lymph node cells, obtained before intestinal transplant. These receptor sequences come from a human donor who received an intestinal transplant.

The CDR3 sequence: CASSYRQEGNQPQHF. DNA for the CDR3: TGTGCCAGCAGTTACCGACAGGAGGGCAATCAGCCCCAGCATTTT. The V and J genes are TRBV6-6 and TRBJ1-5; the D gene is possibly TRBD1 (6 bases). This CDR3 contains 15 residues. Germline V gene lookup returns CDR1 MNHNY and CDR2 SVGAGI (reference sequence). V was cut by 2 bases and J by 2 bases, with 10 bases left in between.

The rearrangement links TRBV29-1 to TRBJ2-3; the match to TRBD2 covers 8 bases. V trimming: 4 bases; J trimming: 6 bases; junction bases outside the gene matches: 0. The germline V gene has CDR1 SQVTM and CDR2 ANQGSEA. The CDR3 covers 11 residues. The CDR3 sequence: CSVGTSDTQYF. In nucleotides, the CDR3 is TGCAGCGTTGGGACTAGCGATACGCAGTATTTT.

V gene TRBV5-5 combines with J gene TRBJ2-2; 7 bases map to TRBD2. The CDR3 loop spans 14 amino acids. With V trimmed by 2 bases and J by 7 bases, 5 bases remained unmatched. CDR1 SGHKS and CDR2 YYEKEE come from the germline V gene (reference sequence). CDR3 sequence (DNA): TGTGCCAGCAGCTTCGGGACTACGTTCGGGGAGCTGTTTTTT. Translating gives CASSFGTTFGELFF.